The 21 T cell receptor beta chains below were found in one sample sequenced in a study of shared clonotypes between healthy human individuals. Libraries were prepared by immunoSEQ multiplex PCR; TCRdb keeps only in-frame clonotypes and omits some of them. The sample shows roughly 720,000 clones, roughly 91% of them seen only once. The sequencing sample was made of memory CD8+ T cells from PBMCs. Subset described: CD45RO+ cells pooled with CCR7-negative TemRA cells. Receptors originate from a man younger than 30 in good health. Some clones in this sample may be carry-over from other donors' samples.

The V and J genes are TRBV6-4 and TRBJ2-3; 11 bases agree with TRBD2. Germline CDR1 MRHNA, CDR2 SNTAGT. CDR3 length: 17 amino acids. The ends lost 2 bases at V and 3 bases at J; junction bases unmatched: 7. DNA for the CDR3: TGTGCCAGCAGTGACCTACTAGCGGGAGAGAAAACAGATACGCAGTATTTT. This encodes CASSDLLAGEKTDTQYF.

The chain recombines TRBV19 with TRBJ2-3; D is unclear. This CDR3 has 14 amino acids. Germline-derived CDR1 and CDR2 are LNHDA and SQIVND (reference sequence). V was trimmed by 3 bases and J by 2 bases, leaving 9 bases between them. Here the CDR3 reads CASSMFKYTDTQYF. As DNA, the CDR3 is TGTGCCAGTAGTATGTTCAAATACACAGATACGCAGTATTTT. The full variable domain, completed using reference TRBV19 and TRBJ2-3, is DGGITQSPKYLFRKEGQNVTLSCEQNLNHDAMYWYRQDPGQGLRLIYYSQIVNDFQKGDIAEGYSVSREKKESFPLTVTSAQKNPTAFYLCASSMFKYTDTQYFGPGTRLTVL.

Details on this clone: Other nucleotide sequences from this sample produce the same CDR3. This sequence joins TRBV27 and TRBJ2-7, with D possibly called TRBD1 or TRBD2 (5 bases each). CDR3 length: 15 amino acids. Trimming took off 0 bases at V and 3 bases at J, with 12 bases between the two ends. Germline V gene sequence: CDR1 MNHEY, CDR2 SMNVEV (reference sequence). The CDR3 is CASSLSAGAGYEQYF. CDR3 nucleotides: TGTGCCAGCAGTTTATCGGCCGGGGCGGGCTACGAGCAGTACTTC.

The CDR3: CASSQDQALWAGDAGELFF. CDR3 DNA sequence: TGCGCCAGCAGCCAAGATCAAGCTTTGTGGGCAGGGGATGCCGGGGAGCTGTTTTTT. The chain uses TRBV4-1 and TRBJ2-2, with D perhaps TRBD1 (6 bases). Looked up from germline, CDR1 is MGHRA and CDR2 is YSYEKL. V was cut by 0 bases and J by 6 bases, with 23 bases left in between. This CDR3 contains 19 residues.

The chain carries TRBV7-2 and TRBJ2-6, with D unresolved. The CDR3 spans 17 residues. The V and J ends lost 1 base and 4 bases respectively, with 14 bases between them. The V gene's germline CDR1 is SGHTA and CDR2 FQGNSA. CDR3 protein: CASSLELELAGANVLTF. Written as DNA, the CDR3 is TGTGCCAGCAGCTTAGAGCTTGAACTGGCCGGGGCCAACGTCCTGACTTTC.

This clone was observed once. J is TRBJ1-1 and V is TRBV5-5, with a tentative D call TRBD1 (5 bases). Trimming pared 1 base from V and 5 bases from J, leaving 21 bases between. This CDR3 has 17 residues. Germline V gene sequence: CDR1 SGHKS, CDR2 YYEKEE (reference sequence). Here the CDR3 DNA reads TGTGCCAGCAGCTTGTACCGCCCTGACAGTGAACGAACTGAAGCTTTCTTT. Amino acid sequence: CASSLYRPDSERTEAFF.

The V gene is TRBV14, the J gene TRBJ2-7, with unresolved D. V lost 0 bases to trimming and J lost 4 bases, with 19 bases between them. The CDR3 extends over 17 amino acids. Per germline, CDR1 SGHDN and CDR2 FVKESK. CDR3 sequence: CASSQDEGPGYTYEQYF. The CDR3 bases are TGTGCCAGCAGCCAAGATGAAGGGCCAGGTTATACTTACGAGCAGTACTTC.

J is TRBJ2-7 and V is TRBV13; the D is unclear. Trimming cost V 4 bases and J 5 bases, with 12 bases left between them. Germline V lookup: CDR1 PRHDT, CDR2 FYEKMQ (reference sequence). This CDR3 is 13 amino acids long. CDR3 residues: CASSSTDYHEQYF. The CDR3 nucleotides read TGTGCCAGCAGCTCCACCGATTACCACGAGCAGTACTTC.

The V gene is TRBV6-6, the J gene TRBJ2-7; 9 bases line up with TRBD1. Per the germline V gene, CDR1 is MNHNY and CDR2 is SVGAGI (reference sequence). The CDR3 loop spans 15 amino acids. Trimming took 6 bases from V and 2 from J; bases not matched to a gene: 8. In nucleotides, the CDR3 is TGTGCCAGCAGCCCCGCTAGACAGGGGGCCTACGAGCAGTACTTC. Its translation is CASSPARQGAYEQYF.

This sequence joins TRBV28 and TRBJ2-1; 7 nucleotides match TRBD2. Per germline, CDR1 MDHEN and CDR2 SYDVKM. V shed 7 bases and J 3 bases; nucleotides not matched to a gene: 12. The CDR3 runs to 16 residues. CDR3 coding DNA: TGTGCCAGCACCCCTCGTCCGCTAGCGGACTACAATGAGCAGTTCTTC. Its translation is CASTPRPLADYNEQFF. The entire variable domain, with the rest obtained from reference TRBV28 and TRBJ2-1, is as follows: DVKVTQSSRYLVKRTGEKVFLECVQDMDHENMFWYRQDPGLGLRLIYFSYDVKMKEKGDIPEGYSVSREKKERFSLILESASTNQTSMYLCASTPRPLADYNEQFFGPGTRLTVL.

CDR3 DNA sequence: TGTGCCAGCATTAAAGTGGGAAGGTACGAGCAGTACTTC. It codes for CASIKVGRYEQYF. The chain is built from TRBV28 and TRBJ2-7, with D hard to call. Germline loops: CDR1 MDHEN, CDR2 SYDVKM. V gave up 7 bases and J gave up 4 bases, with 14 bases separating them. There are 13 residues in the CDR3.

This sequence joins TRBV6-1 and TRBJ2-1; unclear D gene. From germline, CDR1 is MNHNS and CDR2 SASEGT. V was pared by 3 bases and J by 6 bases, with 3 bases between. The CDR3 loop spans 11 amino acids. Here the CDR3 reads CASSDSNEQFF. In DNA, the CDR3 is TGTGCCAGCAGTGATAGCAATGAGCAGTTCTTC.

The chain combines TRBV7-8 with TRBJ1-1, with D perhaps matching TRBD1 (5 bases). The germline V and J ends were trimmed by 5 bases and 8 bases, with 15 bases remaining between them. Germline-derived CDR1 and CDR2 are SGHVS and FQNEAQ. The CDR3 contains 13 residues. The CDR3 DNA is TGTGCCAGCAGCCCAGGAAGGGACGGCGAAGCTTTCTTT. Its protein is CASSPGRDGEAFF.

V is TRBV10-3 and J is TRBJ1-5; D is undetermined. Germline values: CDR1 ENHRY, CDR2 SYGVKD. This CDR3 is 13 amino acids long. Trimming cost V 0 bases and J 6 bases, with 6 bases left between them. The CDR3: CAISESILQPQHF. In DNA form, the CDR3 reads TGTGCCATCAGTGAGTCGATTCTTCAGCCCCAGCATTTT.

This clone was detected once. The rearrangement uses TRBV4-1 and TRBJ2-2; 11 bases map to TRBD2. J lost 3 bases, V lost 3 bases, and 9 bases had no gene match. This CDR3 is 18 amino acids long. From germline, CDR1 is MGHRA and CDR2 YSYEKL. CDR3 bases: TGCGCCAGCAGCCAGAGGGGGCTAGCGGGGGGATACACCGGGGAGCTGTTTTTT. It is translated as CASSQRGLAGGYTGELFF.

The chain recombines TRBV10-3 with TRBJ2-7; 12 positions agree with TRBD1. Germline V gene lookup returns CDR1 ENHRY and CDR2 SYGVKD. The CDR3 spans 15 residues. The trim removed 4 bases at V and 7 bases at J, leaving 8 bases unmatched. The DNA of the CDR3 is TGTGCCATCAGTGTTAGGGGGACAGGGGGCGAGGAGCAGTACTTC. The encoded protein is CAISVRGTGGEEQYF.

This clone has ten or more counts. V usage is TRBV11-2 and J usage is TRBJ2-7, with unresolved D. CDR1 and CDR2 from the germline V gene are SGHAT and FQNNGV. With 4 bases removed from V and 0 bases from J, the gap between germline ends came to 13 bases. This CDR3 is 15 amino acids long. CDR3 nucleotide sequence: TGTGCCAGCAGCTCCCGAAAGGTCGACTCCTACGAGCAGTACTTC. This translates into CASSSRKVDSYEQYF.

This clone appeared a few times. The chain recombines TRBV6-4 with TRBJ2-2, with D possibly matching TRBD2 (5 bases). The CDR3 is 13 residues long. Trimming took off 2 bases at V and 4 bases at J, with 5 bases between the two ends. Per germline, CDR1 MRHNA and CDR2 SNTAGT. Here the CDR3 DNA reads TGTGCCAGCAGTGACGGGAGCACCGGGGAGCTGTTTTTT. Protein: CASSDGSTGELFF.

This clone showed up just once. CDR3 sequence reads: CASSPGPGGRGTEAFF. DNA of the CDR3: TGTGCCAGCTCACCCGGGCCAGGGGGCCGAGGGACTGAAGCTTTCTTT. The chain uses TRBV18 and TRBJ1-1; TRBD1 matches at 8 bases. This CDR3 comprises 16 residues. Germline V CDR1 and CDR2: KGHSH, LQKENI. Trimming cost V 3 bases and J 5 bases; bases outside gene matches: 11.

Comments on this clone: Within the sample, other DNA sequences also encode this same CDR3. The chain has TRBV6-5 and TRBJ1-5; no clear D. The length of the CDR3 is 13 residues. Trimming stripped 6 bases from V and 4 bases from J, with 10 bases between. Germline CDR1 MNHEY, CDR2 SVGAGI. CDR3 region: CASRGTGNQPQHF. CDR3 DNA: TGTGCCAGCAGGGGCACGGGGAATCAGCCCCAGCATTTT.

The gene calls are TRBV9 and TRBJ2-1; TRBD2 matches at 9 bases. The CDR3 has 15 amino acids. Germline V gene sequence: CDR1 SGDLS, CDR2 YYNGEE. J was trimmed by 6 bases and V by 4 bases; bases with no gene match: 8. Here the CDR3 reads CASSPAGGPFNEQFF. The CDR3 coding sequence is TGTGCCAGCAGCCCAGCGGGAGGACCTTTCAATGAGCAGTTCTTC. Combining the CDR3 with reference TRBV9 and TRBJ2-1 gives the whole variable domain DSGVTQTPKHLITATGQRVTLRCSPRSGDLSVYWYQQSLDQGLQFLIQYYNGEERAKGNILERFSAQQFPDLHSELNLSSLELGDSALYFCASSPAGGPFNEQFFGPGTRLTVL.